The clone carrying this TCR beta chain was picked up a small number of times. As originally analysed: By means of reference gene primer amplification, nucleated cell counts were estimated. Measured with immunoSEQ multiplex PCR; TCRdb has only the in-frame clones, and not every one. For V, J and clone size, that table is used; D and trimming come from the DNA. The sample yields about 120,000 clones, approximately 67% seen once. The source of the sample is a study of blood T cell repertoires in COVID-19. The CDR3 covers 15 residues. Sequencing was done on a sample of peripheral blood. The sequence derives from a woman aged 60-75 years with acute or convalescent COVID-19. The chain combines TRBV21-1 with TRBJ1-1; TRBD1, the table's D call, lacks a check against the DNA. TRBV21-1 represents a pseudogene. The CDR3 region has the DNA TGTGCCAGCAGCACATTTGGGACAGCGAACACTGAAGCTTTCTTT. Amino acid sequence: CASSTFGTANTEAFF.